The rows below give T cell receptor beta chains drawn from one sample of a study of Tregs in tolerant kidney transplant recipients. The assay was immunoSEQ multiplex PCR, and TCRdb's table has in-frame clones only and misses some. The top ten hold roughly 0.63% of the sample, which has more than 90,000 clones, about 91% seen once. Sequenced material: CD4+ T cells from blood. Source of these receptors: a human donor in good health. Each CDR3 is given with its conserved first and last residue. D genes are given only for firm matches. Where a row states a size, it is once, few, many or the class of an expanded clone; other rows omit it.

d_call,j_call,clone_size,v_call,cdr3_nt,cdr3_aa
NA,TRBJ1-4,NA,TRBV27,TGTGCCAGCAGCTTCGATTCAACTAATGAAAAACTGTTTTTT,CASSFDSTNEKLFF
TRBD1,TRBJ2-1,NA,TRBV19,TGTGCCAGTAGGAAAACAGGGGTAGGTAATGAGCAGTTCTTC,CASRKTGVGNEQFF
NA,TRBJ2-1,NA,TRBV12-5,TGTGCTAGTGGTTCCCTTGGACGCAATGAGCAGTTCTTC,CASGSLGRNEQFF
NA,TRBJ1-2,NA,TRBV7-2,TGTGCCAGCAGCTTAGGTGTGACAAGAGGGCATGGCTACACCTTC,CASSLGVTRGHGYTF
TRBD1,TRBJ2-7,NA,TRBV7-9,TGTGCCAGCAGCTTATACTGGACAGGGGGTTCCTACGAGCAGTACTTC,CASSLYWTGGSYEQYF
NA,TRBJ2-1,once,TRBV5-1,TGCGCCAGCAGCTCCCTAGGAGGGGGGAGCTCCTACAATGAGCAGTTCTTC,CASSSLGGGSSYNEQFF
TRBD1,TRBJ1-1,few,TRBV7-6,TGTGCCAGCAGCTTGACAGGGATCACTGAAGCTTTCTTT,CASSLTGITEAFF
TRBD1,TRBJ2-2,NA,TRBV10-3,TGTGCCATCAGTGACTGGCAGGGGGACACCGGGGAGCTGTTTTTT,CAISDWQGDTGELFF
NA,TRBJ2-2,NA,TRBV5-1,TGCGCCAGCAGTACTACAGGGTCCTCGAACACCGGGGAGCTGTTTTTT,CASSTTGSSNTGELFF
TRBD1,TRBJ1-2,NA,TRBV6-4,TGTGCCAGCAGTGACACCCGGACAGGGGGCGGCCCCCATGGCTACACCTTC,CASSDTRTGGGPHGYTF
NA,TRBJ2-5,NA,TRBV29-1,TGCAGCGGGCGTCCGGGGTCAGAGACCCAGTACTTC,CSGRPGSETQYF
NA,TRBJ2-2,NA,TRBV7-2,TGTGCCAGCAGCCCGCCACATCCCGGGGAGCTGTTTTTT,CASSPPHPGELFF
NA,TRBJ1-1,NA,TRBV7-9,TGTGCCAGCAGCCCTGCCTCGATCGCTGAAGCTTTCTTT,CASSPASIAEAFF
NA,TRBJ1-4,NA,TRBV6-1,TGTGCCAGCAGGAGGGATAATGAAAAACTGTTTTTT,CASRRDNEKLFF
NA,TRBJ2-6,NA,TRBV10-1,TGCGCCAGCAGTGAGTCTGGTTTTGGGGCCAACGTCCTGACTTTC,CASSESGFGANVLTF
NA,TRBJ2-3,NA,TRBV11-2,TGTGCCAGCAGCTTCAACGGGGGTGGGACAGATACGCAGTATTTT,CASSFNGGGTDTQYF
NA,TRBJ2-7,few,TRBV9,TGTGCCAGCAGCCCCTCCTCCCCGGGGCTAGCGTCCTCCTACGAGCAGTACTTC,CASSPSSPGLASSYEQYF
TRBD2,TRBJ2-5,once,TRBV2,TGTGCCAGCAGTGATAGCGGGGGGGAGACCCAGTACTTC,CASSDSGGETQYF
TRBD1,TRBJ1-2,NA,TRBV5-8,TGTGCCAGCAGCCAACGACAGGGGGCGTTTGGGGGCTACACCTTC,CASSQRQGAFGGYTF
NA,TRBJ1-1,NA,TRBV5-1,TGCGCCAGCAGCTTGATCAGAGAAGCCGGAGCTTTCTTT,CASSLIREAGAFF
NA,TRBJ2-7,NA,TRBV15,TGTGCCACCAGCAGAGACAGGAGCTCCTACGAGCAGTACTTC,CATSRDRSSYEQYF
TRBD1,TRBJ1-2,NA,TRBV6-5,TGTGCCAGCAGATGGGACAGGGGCTCCTATGGCTACACCTTC,CASRWDRGSYGYTF
TRBD1,TRBJ2-1,NA,TRBV5-1,TGCGCCAGCAGCACCAGGGACAGGGTGACCGACAATGAGCAGTTCTTC,CASSTRDRVTDNEQFF
TRBD2,TRBJ2-5,NA,TRBV5-1,TGCGCCAGCAGCTTTGGGACTAGCGGGATGGAAGAGACCCAGTACTTC,CASSFGTSGMEETQYF
NA,TRBJ2-5,NA,TRBV18,TGTGCCAGCTCATCCCAAGAGACCCAGTACTTC,CASSSQETQYF
TRBD2,TRBJ2-5,NA,TRBV7-9,TGTGCCAGCAGCCCCCTCGGCTCTAGCGGGGGGGTTGGAGAGACCCAGTACTTC,CASSPLGSSGGVGETQYF